This T cell receptor (beta chain) was recorded in a study of blood T cell repertoires in COVID-19. On the study more broadly: There were acute and convalescent COVID-19 samples, and they came from the United States, Italy and Spain.

The CDR3 extends over 13 amino acids. V shed 5 bases and J 6 bases; nucleotides not matched to a gene: 4. From germline, CDR1 is MNHEY and CDR2 SVGEGT. Authors' processing steps: Amplification of reference gene primers was used by the study to estimate nucleated cell counts. TCRdb's table, derived via immunoSEQ multiplex PCR, lists solely in-frame clones and lacks some. That table gives V, J and clone size, and the DNA gave D and trimming. The sample includes more than 200,000 clones, over 75% of them seen just once. The specimen was peripheral blood. This chain uses TRBV6-2 or TRBV6-3 with TRBJ1-2; TRBD1 matches 9 bases. This clonotype was obtained from a human donor in a cohort sampled during active COVID-19. The CDR3: CASSRTGVDGYTF. The CDR3 nucleotides are TGTGCCAGCAGTCGGACAGGGGTTGATGGCTACACCTTC.